This is a list of T cell receptor beta chains from one sample in a study of siplizumab effects on memory and regulatory T cells. Sequencing was performed with immunoSEQ multiplex PCR; in TCRdb, only in-frame clones are kept and a portion is missing. The profile shows 100,000 or so clones, approximately 90% of them singletons. The sample was Tregs sorted from blood. The receptors here all came from a human donor in good health. The CDR3 runs from the conserved cysteine through the conserved F or W. D genes are given only for firm matches. Only part of the rows carry a size: once, few, many, or a class if the clone is expanded.

TRBJ2-3,-,TRBV5-5,-,CASSLGGDTQYF,TGTGCCAGCAGCTTGGGAGGGGATACGCAGTATTTT
TRBJ2-2,-,TRBV7-3,TRBD1,CASRSPTGSIGELFF,TGTGCCAGCAGGTCCCCGACAGGGTCAATAGGGGAGCTGTTTTTT
TRBJ2-1,-,TRBV6-6,-,CASTSYNEQFF,TGTGCCAGCACCTCCTACAATGAGCAGTTCTTC
TRBJ2-7,-,TRBV6-1,-,CASSEPASYEQYF,TGTGCCAGCAGTGAACCAGCCAGCTACGAGCAGTACTTC
TRBJ1-2,-,TRBV6-1,-,CASGQNYGYTF,TGTGCCAGCGGACAGAACTATGGCTACACCTTC
TRBJ2-1,-,TRBV11-2,TRBD2,CASSLGGRVTQQFF,TGTGCCAGCAGCTTAGGTGGGAGGGTCACCCAGCAGTTCTTC
TRBJ2-3,-,TRBV5-1,TRBD2,CASSRTSGRTSTDTQYF,TGCGCCAGCAGCCGGACTAGCGGGAGGACTAGCACAGATACGCAGTATTTT
TRBJ2-1,-,TRBV14,TRBD2,CASSRGTSGAVEQFF,TGTGCCAGCAGCAGAGGGACTAGCGGTGCTGTTGAGCAGTTCTTC
TRBJ1-1,once,TRBV28,-,CASSLSEVTEAFF,TGTGCCAGCAGTTTATCGGAAGTCACTGAAGCTTTCTTT
TRBJ2-3,once,TRBV5-1,-,CASSLARTTNTDTQYF,TGCGCCAGCAGCTTGGCCCGGACTACAAACACAGATACGCAGTATTTT
TRBJ2-7,-,TRBV7-3,-,CASSLTPGVNEQYF,TGTGCCAGCAGCTTAACCCCGGGGGTAAACGAGCAGTACTTC
TRBJ1-2,-,TRBV29-1,TRBD1,CSVVGQGAGYGYTF,TGCAGCGTTGTAGGGCAGGGGGCCGGGTATGGCTACACCTTC
TRBJ1-1,once,TRBV10-3,-,CAISEGARTEAFF,TGTGCCATCAGTGAGGGGGCAAGGACTGAAGCTTTCTTT
TRBJ2-1,-,TRBV28,-,CASRIRGYEQFF,TGTGCCAGCAGAATCAGGGGATATGAGCAGTTCTTC
TRBJ1-2,-,TRBV5-1,TRBD1,CASSLGIRQGDGYTF,TGCGCCAGCAGCTTGGGAATTCGGCAGGGGGACGGCTACACCTTC
TRBJ2-2,-,TRBV7-9,TRBD2,CASSSGTSLGELFF,TGTGCCAGCAGCTCCGGGACTAGCCTCGGGGAGCTGTTTTTT
TRBJ1-2,-,TRBV2,-,CASSDEGLNYGYTF,TGTGCCAGCAGTGATGAGGGGCTTAACTATGGCTACACCTTC
TRBJ2-5,-,TRBV19,TRBD2,CASSFLAAETQYF,TGTGCCAGTAGTTTTCTAGCGGCGGAGACCCAGTACTTC
TRBJ1-1,-,TRBV2,-,CASSAPLGTEAFF,TGTGCCAGCAGTGCTCCCCTTGGGACTGAAGCTTTCTTT
TRBJ2-1,-,TRBV2,TRBD1,CASRADRAPSNEQFF,TGTGCCAGCAGAGCAGACAGGGCCCCTTCCAATGAGCAGTTCTTC
TRBJ2-1,-,TRBV10-3,-,CAISGTVSSYNEQFF,TGTGCCATCAGTGGGACAGTGAGCTCCTACAATGAGCAGTTCTTC
TRBJ2-2,-,TRBV18,TRBD2,CASSRRLAENTGELFF,TGTGCCAGCTCACGCCGACTAGCGGAGAACACCGGGGAGCTGTTTTTT
TRBJ1-5,few,TRBV30,-,CAWSVSGGRRPQHF,TGTGCCTGGAGTGTTAGCGGGGGAAGGAGGCCCCAGCATTTT
TRBJ2-3,-,TRBV5-8,-,CASSLVGPASDTQYF,TGTGCCAGCAGCTTGGTAGGGCCAGCCTCAGATACGCAGTATTTT
TRBJ2-1,-,TRBV6-4,TRBD2,CASSQTSGRANEQFF,TGTGCCAGCAGTCAGACTAGCGGGAGGGCTAATGAGCAGTTCTTC
TRBJ1-1,once,TRBV2,-,CASSEPPKNTEAFF,TGTGCCAGCAGTGAACCCCCTAAGAACACTGAAGCTTTCTTT
TRBJ2-4,-,TRBV5-1,TRBD2,CASSREGTIENIQYF,TGCGCCAGCAGCCGGGAAGGGACTATCGAAAACATTCAGTACTTC
TRBJ2-7,-,TRBV29-1,-,CSGGWSYEQYF,TGCAGCGGGGGGTGGTCCTACGAGCAGTACTTC
TRBJ2-1,-,TRBV7-2,TRBD2,CASSLVAGGNNEQFF,TGTGCCAGCAGCTTAGTAGCGGGAGGCAACAATGAGCAGTTCTTC
TRBJ1-1,-,TRBV6-5,-,CASNRVATEAFF,TGTGCCAGCAATCGGGTAGCCACTGAAGCTTTCTTT
TRBJ2-3,-,TRBV19,-,CASREGGSSSADTQYF,TGTGCCAGTAGGGAAGGGGGGTCGTCTAGCGCAGATACGCAGTATTTT
TRBJ2-1,-,TRBV5-1,-,CASSLRNQYNEQFF,TGCGCCAGCAGCTTAAGAAACCAATACAATGAGCAGTTCTTC
TRBJ2-7,-,TRBV25-1,-,CASSEYGDRVYEQYF,TGTGCCAGCAGTGAATATGGCGACAGAGTTTACGAGCAGTACTTC
TRBJ2-2,-,TRBV11-3,-,CASSTRDTTGELFF,TGTGCCAGCAGCACCCGGGACACCACCGGGGAGCTGTTTTTT
TRBJ1-2,-,TRBV2,TRBD1,CASSRDRAVYTF,TGTGCCAGCAGTCGGGACAGGGCGGTCTACACCTTC
TRBJ2-1,-,TRBV5-4,TRBD2,CASSLRTSGLSNEQFF,TGTGCCAGCAGCCTCAGGACTAGCGGTTTGTCCAATGAGCAGTTCTTC
TRBJ1-2,once,TRBV18,-,CASSPSELSPRGYTF,TGTGCCAGCTCACCCTCGGAGCTCTCCCCACGTGGCTACACCTTC
TRBJ2-5,-,TRBV28,TRBD2,CASSLAGRETQYF,TGTGCCAGCAGCTTAGCGGGACGGGAGACCCAGTACTTC